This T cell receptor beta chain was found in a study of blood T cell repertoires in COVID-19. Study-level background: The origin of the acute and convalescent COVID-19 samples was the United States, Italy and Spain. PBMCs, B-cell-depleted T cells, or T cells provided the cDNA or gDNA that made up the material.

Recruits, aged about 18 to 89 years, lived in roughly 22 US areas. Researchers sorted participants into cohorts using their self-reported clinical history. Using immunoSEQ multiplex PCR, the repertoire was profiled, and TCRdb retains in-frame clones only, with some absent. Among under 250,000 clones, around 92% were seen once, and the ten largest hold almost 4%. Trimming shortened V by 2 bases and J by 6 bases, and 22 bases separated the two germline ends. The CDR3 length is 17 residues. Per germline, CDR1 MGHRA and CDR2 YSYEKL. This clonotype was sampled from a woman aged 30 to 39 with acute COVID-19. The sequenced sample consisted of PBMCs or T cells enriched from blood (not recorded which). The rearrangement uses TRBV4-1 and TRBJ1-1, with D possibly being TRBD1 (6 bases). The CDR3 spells CASSQPLLYRARAEAFF. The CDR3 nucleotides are TGCGCCAGCAGCCAACCACTCCTTTACAGGGCCAGGGCTGAAGCTTTCTTT.